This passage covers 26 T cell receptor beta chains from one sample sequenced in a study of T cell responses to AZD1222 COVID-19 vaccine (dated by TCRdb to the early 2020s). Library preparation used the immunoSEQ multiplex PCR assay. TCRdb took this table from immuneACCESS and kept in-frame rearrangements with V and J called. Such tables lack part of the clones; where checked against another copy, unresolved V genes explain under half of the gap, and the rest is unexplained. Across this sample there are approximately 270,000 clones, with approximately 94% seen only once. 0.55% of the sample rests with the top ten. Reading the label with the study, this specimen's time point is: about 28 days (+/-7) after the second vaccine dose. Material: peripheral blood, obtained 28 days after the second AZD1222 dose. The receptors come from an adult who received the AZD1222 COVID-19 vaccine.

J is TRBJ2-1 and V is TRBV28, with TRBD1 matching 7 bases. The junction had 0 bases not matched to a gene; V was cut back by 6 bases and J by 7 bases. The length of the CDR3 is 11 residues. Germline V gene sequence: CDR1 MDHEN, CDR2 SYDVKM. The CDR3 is CASRTGNEQFF. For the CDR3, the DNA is TGTGCCAGCAGGACAGGGAATGAGCAGTTCTTC.

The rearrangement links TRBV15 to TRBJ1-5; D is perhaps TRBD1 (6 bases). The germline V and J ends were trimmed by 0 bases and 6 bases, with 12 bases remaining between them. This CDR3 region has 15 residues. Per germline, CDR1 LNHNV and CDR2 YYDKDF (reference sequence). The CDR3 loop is CATSRESGEGQPQHF. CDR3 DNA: TGTGCCACCAGCAGAGAGTCAGGGGAAGGTCAGCCCCAGCATTTT. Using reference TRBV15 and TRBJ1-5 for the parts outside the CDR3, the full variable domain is DAMVIQNPRYQVTQFGKPVTLSCSQTLNHNVMYWYQQKSSQAPKLLFHYYDKDFNNEADTPDNFQSRRPNTSFCFLDIRSPGLGDTAMYLCATSRESGEGQPQHFGDGTRLSIL.

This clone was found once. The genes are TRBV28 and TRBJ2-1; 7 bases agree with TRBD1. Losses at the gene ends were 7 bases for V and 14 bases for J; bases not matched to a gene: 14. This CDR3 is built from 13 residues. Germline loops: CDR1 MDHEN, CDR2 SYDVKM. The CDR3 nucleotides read TGTGCCAGCACCGACCCCGGACAGGCCGGGGAGTTCTTC. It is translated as CASTDPGQAGEFF.

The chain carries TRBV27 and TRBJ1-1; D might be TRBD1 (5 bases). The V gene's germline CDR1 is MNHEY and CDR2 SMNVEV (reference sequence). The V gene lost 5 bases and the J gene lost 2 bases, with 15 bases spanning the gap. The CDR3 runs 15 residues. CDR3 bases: TGTGCCAGCAGTCAACTGGGGACGGTCAACACTGAAGCTTTCTTT. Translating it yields CASSQLGTVNTEAFF.

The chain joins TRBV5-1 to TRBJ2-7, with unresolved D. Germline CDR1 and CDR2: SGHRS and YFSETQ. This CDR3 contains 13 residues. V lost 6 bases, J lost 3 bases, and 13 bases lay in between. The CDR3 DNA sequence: TGCGCCAGCAACACCGGAGACGTCTACGAGCAGTACTTC. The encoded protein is CASNTGDVYEQYF. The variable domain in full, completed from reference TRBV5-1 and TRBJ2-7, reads KAGVTQTPRYLIKTRGQQVTLSCSPISGHRSVSWYQQTPGQGLQFLFEYFSETQRNKGNFPGRFSGRQFSNSRSEMNVSTLELGDSALYLCASNTGDVYEQYFGPGTRLTVT.

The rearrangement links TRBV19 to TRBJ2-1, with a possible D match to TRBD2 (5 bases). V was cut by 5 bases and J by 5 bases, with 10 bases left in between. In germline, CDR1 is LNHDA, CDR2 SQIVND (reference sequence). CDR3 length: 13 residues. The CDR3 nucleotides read TGTGCCAGTAGTCCGAGGGCGGACAATGAGCAGTTCTTC. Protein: CASSPRADNEQFF.

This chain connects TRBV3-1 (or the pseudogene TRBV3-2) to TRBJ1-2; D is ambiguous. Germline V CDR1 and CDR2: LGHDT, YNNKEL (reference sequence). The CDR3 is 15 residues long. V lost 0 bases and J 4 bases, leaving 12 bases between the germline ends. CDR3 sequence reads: CASSQDWQASYGYTF. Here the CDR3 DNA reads TGTGCCAGCAGCCAAGATTGGCAGGCCTCCTATGGCTACACCTTC.

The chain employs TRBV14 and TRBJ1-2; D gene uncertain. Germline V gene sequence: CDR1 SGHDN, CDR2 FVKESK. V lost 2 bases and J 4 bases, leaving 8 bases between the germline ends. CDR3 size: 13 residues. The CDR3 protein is CASSQRQSYGYTF. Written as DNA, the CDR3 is TGTGCCAGCAGCCAAAGGCAGTCCTATGGCTACACCTTC.

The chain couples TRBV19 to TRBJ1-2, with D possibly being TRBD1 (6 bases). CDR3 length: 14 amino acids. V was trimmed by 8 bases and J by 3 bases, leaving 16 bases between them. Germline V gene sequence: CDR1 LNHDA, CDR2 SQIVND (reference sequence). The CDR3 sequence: CASLSRTGHYGYTF. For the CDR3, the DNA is TGTGCCAGTTTAAGCCGAACAGGGCACTATGGCTACACCTTC. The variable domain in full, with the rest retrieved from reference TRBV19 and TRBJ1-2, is DGGITQSPKYLFRKEGQNVTLSCEQNLNHDAMYWYRQDPGQGLRLIYYSQIVNDFQKGDIAEGYSVSREKKESFPLTVTSAQKNPTAFYLCASLSRTGHYGYTFGSGTRLTVV.

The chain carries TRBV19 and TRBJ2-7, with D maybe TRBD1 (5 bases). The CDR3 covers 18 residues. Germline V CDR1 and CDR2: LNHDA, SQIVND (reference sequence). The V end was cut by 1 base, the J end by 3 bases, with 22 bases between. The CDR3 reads CASSIGTSPRTGHYEQYF. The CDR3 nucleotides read TGTGCCAGTAGTATAGGGACCAGCCCCCGAACAGGTCACTACGAGCAGTACTTC.

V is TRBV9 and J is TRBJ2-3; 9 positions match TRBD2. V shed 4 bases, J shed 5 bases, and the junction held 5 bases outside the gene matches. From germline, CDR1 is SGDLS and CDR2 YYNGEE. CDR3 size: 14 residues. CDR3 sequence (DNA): TGTGCCAGCAGCCCGCGGGAGGGGGAAGATACGCAGTATTTT. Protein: CASSPREGEDTQYF.

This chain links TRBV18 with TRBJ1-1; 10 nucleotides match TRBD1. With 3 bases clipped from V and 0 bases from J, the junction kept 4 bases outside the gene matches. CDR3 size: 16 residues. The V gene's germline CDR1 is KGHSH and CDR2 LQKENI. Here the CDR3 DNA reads TGTGCCAGCTCACCCGGGACAGGGGACCTGAACACTGAAGCTTTCTTT. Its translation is CASSPGTGDLNTEAFF. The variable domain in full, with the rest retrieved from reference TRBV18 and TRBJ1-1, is NAGVMQNPRHLVRRRGQEARLRCSPMKGHSHVYWYRQLPEEGLKFMVYLQKENIIDESGMPKERFSAEFPKEGPSILRIQQVVRGDSAAYFCASSPGTGDLNTEAFFGQGTRLTVV.

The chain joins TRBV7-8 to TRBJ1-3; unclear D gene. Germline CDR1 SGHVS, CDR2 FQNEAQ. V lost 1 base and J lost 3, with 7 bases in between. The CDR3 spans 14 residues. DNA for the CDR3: TGTGCCAGCAGCTTAGGGCGGGGTGGAAACACCATATATTTT. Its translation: CASSLGRGGNTIYF. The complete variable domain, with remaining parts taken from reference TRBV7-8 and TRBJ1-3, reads GAGVSQSPRYKVAKRGQDVALRCDPISGHVSLFWYQQALGQGPEFLTYFQNEAQLDKSGLPSDRFFAERPEGSVSTLKIQRTQQEDSAVYLCASSLGRGGNTIYFGEGSWLTVV.

The CDR3 loop is CASSFEGAGSPLHF. CDR3 nucleotides: TGTGCCAGCAGCTTCGAGGGGGCTGGTTCACCCCTCCACTTT. The chain has TRBV5-4 and TRBJ1-6, with TRBD1 identical over 7 bases. Germline V gene lookup returns CDR1 SGHNT and CDR2 YYREEE (reference sequence). CDR3 length: 14 residues. J lost 9 bases, V lost 2 bases, and 5 bases had no gene match.

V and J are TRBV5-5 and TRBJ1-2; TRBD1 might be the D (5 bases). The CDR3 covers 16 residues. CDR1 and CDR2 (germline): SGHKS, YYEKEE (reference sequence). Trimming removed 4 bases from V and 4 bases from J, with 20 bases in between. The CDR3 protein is CASSPQAATLSYGYTF. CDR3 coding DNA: TGTGCCAGCAGCCCACAGGCAGCGACCTTATCCTATGGCTACACCTTC.

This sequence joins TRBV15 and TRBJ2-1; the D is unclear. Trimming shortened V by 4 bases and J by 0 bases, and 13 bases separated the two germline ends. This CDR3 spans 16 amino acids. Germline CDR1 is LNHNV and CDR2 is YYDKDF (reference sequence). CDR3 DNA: TGTGCCACCAGCATAGACTCCTCGAGCTCCTACAATGAGCAGTTCTTC. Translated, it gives CATSIDSSSSYNEQFF.

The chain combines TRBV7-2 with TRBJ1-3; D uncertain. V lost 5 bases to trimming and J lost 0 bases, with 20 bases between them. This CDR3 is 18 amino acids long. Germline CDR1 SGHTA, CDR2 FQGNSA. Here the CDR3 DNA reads TGTGCCAGCAGCCAACGGACTCGGGCCTTAAGCTCTGGAAACACCATATATTTT. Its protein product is CASSQRTRALSSGNTIYF.

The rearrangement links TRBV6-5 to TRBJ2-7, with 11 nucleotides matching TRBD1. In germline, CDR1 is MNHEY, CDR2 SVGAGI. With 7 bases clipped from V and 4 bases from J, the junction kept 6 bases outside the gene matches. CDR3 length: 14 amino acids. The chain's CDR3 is CASTRTGGLYEQYF. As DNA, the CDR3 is TGTGCCAGCACCAGGACAGGGGGCTTGTACGAGCAGTACTTC.

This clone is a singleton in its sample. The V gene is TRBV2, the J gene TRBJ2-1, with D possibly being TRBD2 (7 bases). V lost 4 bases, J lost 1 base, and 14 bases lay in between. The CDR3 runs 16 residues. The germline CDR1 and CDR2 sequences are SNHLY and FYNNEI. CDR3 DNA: TGTGCCAGCAGTGTTTTGGGGGGGGCTTCCTACAATGAGCAGTTCTTC. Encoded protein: CASSVLGGASYNEQFF.

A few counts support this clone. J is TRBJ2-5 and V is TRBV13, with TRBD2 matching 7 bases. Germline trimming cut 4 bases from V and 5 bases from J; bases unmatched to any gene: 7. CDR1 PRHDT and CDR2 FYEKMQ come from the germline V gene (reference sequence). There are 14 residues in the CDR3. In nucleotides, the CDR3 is TGTGCCAGCAGCTCCTACAGAGCGGGGGAGACCCAGTACTTC. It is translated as CASSSYRAGETQYF.

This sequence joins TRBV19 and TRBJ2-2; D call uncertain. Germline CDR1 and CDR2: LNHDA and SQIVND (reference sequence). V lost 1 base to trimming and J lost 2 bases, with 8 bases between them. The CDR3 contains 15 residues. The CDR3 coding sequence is TGTGCCAGTAGTATAGGTGGTGCCAACACCGGGGAGCTGTTTTTT. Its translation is CASSIGGANTGELFF.

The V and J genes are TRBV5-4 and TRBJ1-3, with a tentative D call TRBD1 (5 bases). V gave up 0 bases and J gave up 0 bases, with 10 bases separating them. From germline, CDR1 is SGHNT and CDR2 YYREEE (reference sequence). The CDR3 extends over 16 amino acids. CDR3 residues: CASSLAPDISGNTIYF. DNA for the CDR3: TGTGCCAGCAGCTTGGCCCCGGACATCTCTGGAAACACCATATATTTT.

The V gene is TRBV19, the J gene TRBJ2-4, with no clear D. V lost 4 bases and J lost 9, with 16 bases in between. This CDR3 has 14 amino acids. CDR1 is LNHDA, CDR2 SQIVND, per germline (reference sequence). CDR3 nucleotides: TGTGCCAGTAGTACCCCAGGTCAAGTCCCCATTCAGTACTTC. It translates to CASSTPGQVPIQYF.

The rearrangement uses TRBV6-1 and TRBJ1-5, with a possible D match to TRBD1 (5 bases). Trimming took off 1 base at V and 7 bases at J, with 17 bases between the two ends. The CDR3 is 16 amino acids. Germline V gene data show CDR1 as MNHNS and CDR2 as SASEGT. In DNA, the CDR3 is TGTGCCAGCAGTGAAGGGGGAGGGGATCGGCGACAGCCCCAGCATTTT. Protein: CASSEGGGDRRQPQHF.

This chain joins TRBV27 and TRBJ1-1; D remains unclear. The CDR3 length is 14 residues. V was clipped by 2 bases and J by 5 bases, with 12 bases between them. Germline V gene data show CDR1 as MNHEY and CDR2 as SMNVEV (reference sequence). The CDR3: CASSLNPTTTEAFF. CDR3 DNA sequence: TGTGCCAGCAGTTTAAACCCTACGACAACTGAAGCTTTCTTT.

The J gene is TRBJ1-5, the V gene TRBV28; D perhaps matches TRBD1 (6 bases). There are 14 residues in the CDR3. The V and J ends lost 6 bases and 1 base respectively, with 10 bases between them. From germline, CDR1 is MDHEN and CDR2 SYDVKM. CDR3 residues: CASREGVSNQPQHF. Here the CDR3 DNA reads TGTGCCAGCAGGGAGGGGGTGAGCAATCAGCCCCAGCATTTT. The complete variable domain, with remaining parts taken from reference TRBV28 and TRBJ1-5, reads DVKVTQSSRYLVKRTGEKVFLECVQDMDHENMFWYRQDPGLGLRLIYFSYDVKMKEKGDIPEGYSVSREKKERFSLILESASTNQTSMYLCASREGVSNQPQHFGDGTRLSIL.